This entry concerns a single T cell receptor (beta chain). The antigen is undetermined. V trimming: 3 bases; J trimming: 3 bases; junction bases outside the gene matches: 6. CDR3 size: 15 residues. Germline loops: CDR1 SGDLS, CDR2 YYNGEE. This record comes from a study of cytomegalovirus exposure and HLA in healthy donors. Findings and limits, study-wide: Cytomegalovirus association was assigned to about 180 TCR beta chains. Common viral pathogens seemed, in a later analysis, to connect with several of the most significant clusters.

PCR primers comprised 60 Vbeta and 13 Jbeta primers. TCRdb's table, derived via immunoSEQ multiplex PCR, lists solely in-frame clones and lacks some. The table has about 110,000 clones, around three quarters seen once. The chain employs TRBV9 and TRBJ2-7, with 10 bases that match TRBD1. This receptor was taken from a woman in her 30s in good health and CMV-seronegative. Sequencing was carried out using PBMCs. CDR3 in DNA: TGTGCCAGCAGCGAGGGACAGGGGAAGAGCTACGAGCAGTACTTC. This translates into CASSEGQGKSYEQYF.